The T cell receptor beta chain described here comes from a study of T cells in Graves' hyperthyroidism and ophthalmopathy. General study points: Peripheral blood also featured most of the thyroid clonotypes expanded above 0.001.

This clonotype was detected ten times or more. Antigen unknown. Trimming pared 3 bases from V and 0 bases from J, leaving 11 bases between. The V gene's germline CDR1 is GTSNPN and CDR2 SVGIG (reference sequence). The CDR3 is made up of 14 amino acids. Thyroid ultrasound, orbital computed tomography, clinical symptoms, and serum thyroxine and TRAb underpinned diagnoses. Template material for amplifying TCR beta CDR3 regions consisted of RNA transcripts. Carried out on the TCR CDR3, a first-round RT-PCR used the HTBI primer set. One entry per CDR3 protein results from TCRdb running MiXCR on the multiplex PCR reads. The sample lists under 400,000 distinct CDR3 sequences; 15% to 20% were seen once.

The sequencing sample was made of blood. The gene calls are TRBV30 and TRBJ1-1; TRBD1 might be the D (5 bases). This TCR was recovered from a woman aged 40-49 years with Graves' ophthalmopathy. The CDR3 coding sequence is TGTGCCTGGAGGGCGGGACCGGTGAACACTGAAGCTTTCTTT. Protein: CAWRAGPVNTEAFF. Using reference TRBV30 and TRBJ1-1 for the parts outside the CDR3, the full variable domain is SQTIHQWPATLVQPVGSPLSLECTVEGTSNPNLYWYRQAAGRGLQLLFYSVGIGQISSEVPQNLSASRPQDRQFILSSKKLLLSDSGFYLCAWRAGPVNTEAFFGQGTRLTVV.